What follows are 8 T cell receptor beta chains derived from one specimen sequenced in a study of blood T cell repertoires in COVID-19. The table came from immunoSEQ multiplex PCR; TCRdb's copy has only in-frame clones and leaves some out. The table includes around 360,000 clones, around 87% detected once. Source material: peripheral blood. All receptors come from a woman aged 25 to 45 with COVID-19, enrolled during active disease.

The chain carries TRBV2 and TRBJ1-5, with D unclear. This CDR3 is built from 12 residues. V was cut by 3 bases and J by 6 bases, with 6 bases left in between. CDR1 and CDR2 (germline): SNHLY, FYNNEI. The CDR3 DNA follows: TGTGCCAGCAGTGACACAGCTCAGCCCCAGCATTTT. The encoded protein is CASSDTAQPQHF.

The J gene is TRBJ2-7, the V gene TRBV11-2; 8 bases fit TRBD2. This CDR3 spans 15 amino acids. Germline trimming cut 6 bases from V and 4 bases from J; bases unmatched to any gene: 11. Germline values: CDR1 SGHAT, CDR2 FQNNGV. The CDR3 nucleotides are TGTGCCAGCAGTCTGCCGGGAGGGCCGGGGTACGAGCAGTACTTC. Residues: CASSLPGGPGYEQYF.

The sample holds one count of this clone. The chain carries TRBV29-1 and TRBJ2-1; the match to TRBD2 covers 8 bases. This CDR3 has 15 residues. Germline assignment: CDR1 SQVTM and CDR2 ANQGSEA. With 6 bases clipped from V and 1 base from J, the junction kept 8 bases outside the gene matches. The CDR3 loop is CSVSQLAGSYNEQFF. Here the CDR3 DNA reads TGCAGCGTCTCCCAGCTAGCGGGTTCCTACAATGAGCAGTTCTTC.

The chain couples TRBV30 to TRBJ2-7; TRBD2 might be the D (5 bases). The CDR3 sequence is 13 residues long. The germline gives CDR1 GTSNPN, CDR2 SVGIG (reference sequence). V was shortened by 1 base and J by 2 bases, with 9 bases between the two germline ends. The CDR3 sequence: CAWSAGIAYEQYF. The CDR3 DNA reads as TGTGCCTGGAGTGCGGGGATCGCCTACGAGCAGTACTTC.

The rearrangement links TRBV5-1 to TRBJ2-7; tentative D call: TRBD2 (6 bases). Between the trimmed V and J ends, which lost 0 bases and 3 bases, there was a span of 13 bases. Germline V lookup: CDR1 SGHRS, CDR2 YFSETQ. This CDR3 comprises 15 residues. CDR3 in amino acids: CASSLVAGGVYEQYF. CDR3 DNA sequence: TGCGCCAGCAGCTTGGTCGCCGGCGGGGTCTACGAGCAGTACTTC. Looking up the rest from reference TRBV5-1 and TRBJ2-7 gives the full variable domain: KAGVTQTPRYLIKTRGQQVTLSCSPISGHRSVSWYQQTPGQGLQFLFEYFSETQRNKGNFPGRFSGRQFSNSRSEMNVSTLELGDSALYLCASSLVAGGVYEQYFGPGTRLTVT.

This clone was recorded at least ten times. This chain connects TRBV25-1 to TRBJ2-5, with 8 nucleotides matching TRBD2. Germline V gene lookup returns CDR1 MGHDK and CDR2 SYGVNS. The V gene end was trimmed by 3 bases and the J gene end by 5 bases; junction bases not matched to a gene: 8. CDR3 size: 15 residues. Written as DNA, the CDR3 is TGTGCCAGCAGTGACCGGGAGGGTTTGCGCGAGACCCAGTACTTC. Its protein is CASSDREGLRETQYF.

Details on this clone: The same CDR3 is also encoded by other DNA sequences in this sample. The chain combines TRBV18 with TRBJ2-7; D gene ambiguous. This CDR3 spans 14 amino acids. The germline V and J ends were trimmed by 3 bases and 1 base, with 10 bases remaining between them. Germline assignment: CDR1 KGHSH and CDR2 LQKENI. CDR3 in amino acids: CASSPLGSSYEQYF. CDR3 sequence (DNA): TGTGCCAGCTCACCTTTGGGCAGTTCCTACGAGCAGTACTTC.

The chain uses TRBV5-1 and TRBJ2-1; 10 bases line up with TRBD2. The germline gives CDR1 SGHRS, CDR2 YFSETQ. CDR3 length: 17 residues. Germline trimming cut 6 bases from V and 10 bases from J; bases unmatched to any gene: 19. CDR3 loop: CASTSGWLAGVRQEQFF. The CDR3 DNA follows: TGCGCCAGCACCTCCGGGTGGCTAGCGGGAGTAAGGCAAGAGCAGTTCTTC.